The rows below give T cell receptor beta chains drawn from one sample of a study of neurological immune-mediated disorders. Each CDR3 protein is one row after TCRdb ran MiXCR on the 5' RACE reads. The profile shows tens of thousands of distinct CDR3 sequences, around 12% of them singletons. The specimen was PBMCs. These receptors came from a man in his 60s in good health. Each CDR3 is given with its conserved first and last residue. Fields, in order: CDR3 DNA, CDR3 protein, clone size, D gene, J gene, CDR3 length, V gene. A D gene is named only where the DNA matches it firmly. Only part of the rows carry a size: once, few, many, or a class if the clone is expanded.

cdr3_nt: TGTGCCAGTCTCAGGGGGCTTTACGATGAGCAGTTCTTC
cdr3_aa: CASLRGLYDEQFF
clone_size: many
d_call: TRBD1
j_call: TRBJ2-1
cdr3_length: 13
v_call: TRBV6-2/TRBV6-3

cdr3_nt: TGCAGTGCTAGCCGTCAAGAGACCCAGTACTTC
cdr3_aa: CSASRQETQYF
clone_size: many
d_call: -
j_call: TRBJ2-5
cdr3_length: 11
v_call: TRBV20-1

cdr3_nt: TGTGCCAACAGCTTATCCAGGTGGAGACTGAACACTGAAGCTTTCTTT
cdr3_aa: CANSLSRWRLNTEAFF
clone_size: -
d_call: -
j_call: TRBJ1-1
cdr3_length: 16
v_call: TRBV7-6

cdr3_nt: TGTGCCAGCGATCCCACCAGGGGACTAGGTGGCTACACCTTC
cdr3_aa: CASDPTRGLGGYTF
clone_size: many
d_call: -
j_call: TRBJ1-2
cdr3_length: 14
v_call: TRBV6-2/TRBV6-3

cdr3_nt: TGTGCCAGCAGCCAAGAGTCCGGGACTAGATTAGATACGCAGTATTTT
cdr3_aa: CASSQESGTRLDTQYF
clone_size: -
d_call: TRBD2
j_call: TRBJ2-3
cdr3_length: 16
v_call: TRBV14

cdr3_nt: TGCGCCAGCAGCTTGTGGGGCGCCGATTCACCCCTCCACTTT
cdr3_aa: CASSLWGADSPLHF
clone_size: many
d_call: -
j_call: TRBJ1-6
cdr3_length: 14
v_call: TRBV5-1

cdr3_nt: TGTGCCAGCAGCTTTACAGGGGGCACTGAAGCTTACAATGAGCAGTTCTTC
cdr3_aa: CASSFTGGTEAYNEQFF
clone_size: -
d_call: TRBD1
j_call: TRBJ2-1
cdr3_length: 17
v_call: TRBV7-2

cdr3_nt: TGTGCCAGCAGGGGGACAGTTGAAAAACTGTTTTTT
cdr3_aa: CASRGTVEKLFF
clone_size: many
d_call: TRBD1
j_call: TRBJ1-4
cdr3_length: 12
v_call: TRBV6-5

cdr3_nt: TGCAGCGTAGAAACCTCAAGGGCGAACTACGAGCAGTACTTC
cdr3_aa: CSVETSRANYEQYF
clone_size: many
d_call: -
j_call: TRBJ2-7
cdr3_length: 14
v_call: TRBV29-1

cdr3_nt: TGCAGTGCCGAACCCGGGACAGGTGCCACAGATACGCAGTATTTT
cdr3_aa: CSAEPGTGATDTQYF
clone_size: many
d_call: TRBD1
j_call: TRBJ2-3
cdr3_length: 15
v_call: TRBV20-1

cdr3_nt: TGCGCCAGCAGCCTCCAGGGAGAGATCGGGGAGCTGTTTTTT
cdr3_aa: CASSLQGEIGELFF
clone_size: many
d_call: -
j_call: TRBJ2-2
cdr3_length: 14
v_call: TRBV4-1

cdr3_nt: TGCAGTGCTCGTCAGGGGGGGACTGAAGCTTTCTTT
cdr3_aa: CSARQGGTEAFF
clone_size: many
d_call: TRBD1
j_call: TRBJ1-1
cdr3_length: 12
v_call: TRBV20-1

cdr3_nt: TGTGCCAGCAGCCAAGAGGGCCCGCGGAGCACTGAAGCTTTCTTT
cdr3_aa: CASSQEGPRSTEAFF
clone_size: many
d_call: -
j_call: TRBJ1-1
cdr3_length: 15
v_call: TRBV14

cdr3_nt: TGTGCCAGCAGCGCGACCCGGGGGACCAATGAGCAGTTCTTC
cdr3_aa: CASSATRGTNEQFF
clone_size: few
d_call: -
j_call: TRBJ2-1
cdr3_length: 14
v_call: TRBV7-6

cdr3_nt: TGTGCCAGCAGCGTATCAACAGTAAAAGAGACCCAGTACTTC
cdr3_aa: CASSVSTVKETQYF
clone_size: many
d_call: -
j_call: TRBJ2-5
cdr3_length: 14
v_call: TRBV9

cdr3_nt: TGTGCCAGCAGCTCCTGGACAGGATCCTACGAGCAGTACTTC
cdr3_aa: CASSSWTGSYEQYF
clone_size: many
d_call: TRBD1
j_call: TRBJ2-7
cdr3_length: 14
v_call: TRBV7-6

cdr3_nt: TGCAGTGCTAGTGAGGGGGCAGGGGGAAACAATGAGCAGTTCTTC
cdr3_aa: CSASEGAGGNNEQFF
clone_size: many
d_call: TRBD1
j_call: TRBJ2-1
cdr3_length: 15
v_call: TRBV20-1

cdr3_nt: TGTGCCAGCTCCCCGTTTTCGGCTCAGCCCCAGCATTTT
cdr3_aa: CASSPFSAQPQHF
clone_size: many
d_call: -
j_call: TRBJ1-5
cdr3_length: 13
v_call: TRBV18

cdr3_nt: TGCGCCAGCAGCTTGACTAGCGGAACTACCGGGGAGCTGTTTTTT
cdr3_aa: CASSLTSGTTGELFF
clone_size: many
d_call: TRBD2
j_call: TRBJ2-2
cdr3_length: 15
v_call: TRBV5-1

cdr3_nt: TGTGCCAGCAGCCAACTCCTATGGGACAGGGGAATGAACACTGAAGCTTTCTTT
cdr3_aa: CASSQLLWDRGMNTEAFF
clone_size: many
d_call: TRBD1
j_call: TRBJ1-1
cdr3_length: 18
v_call: TRBV7-9

cdr3_nt: TGTGCCAGCAGGGACATCCAAGAGACCCAGTACTTC
cdr3_aa: CASRDIQETQYF
clone_size: many
d_call: -
j_call: TRBJ2-5
cdr3_length: 12
v_call: TRBV6-2/TRBV6-3

cdr3_nt: TGCAGTGCTAGAGATAAGCCATTCACGAATGAGCAGTTCTTC
cdr3_aa: CSARDKPFTNEQFF
clone_size: many
d_call: -
j_call: TRBJ2-1
cdr3_length: 14
v_call: TRBV20-1